One and the same sample provided the 4 T cell receptor beta chains below, sequenced in a study of T cells in women clearing cervical HPV infection (dated by TCRdb to the late 2010s). The library came from the immunoSEQ multiplex PCR assay. The source is immuneACCESS, and TCRdb retained only in-frame sequences with V and J called. Part of the clones is not carried over; for the studies checked, unresolved V genes explain less than half of this, and the remainder is unexplained. The sample table gives about 25,000 clones. The top ten hold roughly 4% of the sample. Material: blood buffy coat. Every receptor here comes from a woman between 18 and 75 years old with a cervical HPV16 infection that either progressed to CIN3+ or cleared (not recorded which).

Details on this clone: An end of the junction differs from the germline gene, which may be a read error. The DNA ends 3 residues before the CDR3 does, and the rest of the CDR3 is filled in from the germline J gene. Other DNA sequences from this sample encode an identical CDR3 as well. The J gene is TRBJ1-3, the V gene TRBV7-2, with D possibly being TRBD1 (5 bases). The CDR3 is made up of 15 amino acids. Germline loops: CDR1 SGHTA, CDR2 FQGNSA. Incomplete CDR3 DNA: TGTGCCAGCAGCTTAAATGGGGCCGACGGAAACACA. Translation gives CASSLNGADGNT. The CDR3, in full, reads CASSLNGADGNTIYF.

On this clone itself: The read gets to within 3 residues of the CDR3 end, and the germline J gene fills in the rest. The chain has TRBV2 and TRBJ1-1, with D possibly TRBD1 on 5 matching bases. Deletions cut 5 bases from V and 7 bases from J, with 14 bases between. This CDR3 spans 13 amino acids. CDR1 and CDR2 from the germline V gene are SNHLY and FYNNEI. Here the CDR3 reads CASSQQVQVEAFF. Partial CDR3 DNA: TGTGCCAGCAGTCAACAGGTTCAGGTTGAA.

Concerning this clone: The read terminates 3 residues before the CDR3 end, so the remaining end is supplied by the germline J gene. The chain uses TRBV5-6 and TRBJ2-5; 8 bases are a match to TRBD2. After removal of 0 bases from V and 2 bases from J, the junction contained 3 bases not matched to a gene. Germline V gives CDR1 SGHDT, CDR2 YYEEEE. This CDR3 spans 15 amino acids. The CDR3 bases that were read are TGTGCCAGCAGCTTGGGGCGGGGGGCACAAGAGACC. Protein product: CASSLGRGAQET. The entire CDR3 protein reads CASSLGRGAQETQYF.

As to this clone: Read data end 3 residues before the CDR3 end; the end is taken from the germline J gene. The chain employs TRBV5-6 and TRBJ2-5, with D maybe TRBD2 (5 bases). This CDR3 region has 12 residues. Germline CDR1 SGHDT, CDR2 YYEEEE. Partial CDR3 DNA: TGTGCCAGCAGCCTTGGACTGAACACC. It translates to CASSLGLNT. The whole CDR3 sequence is CASSLGLNTQYF. Complete variable domain (other parts from reference TRBV5-6 and TRBJ2-5): DAGVTQSPTHLIKTRGQQVTLRCSPKSGHDTVSWYQQALGQGPQFIFQYYEEEERQRGNFPDRFSGHQFPNYSSELNVNALLLGDSALYLCASSLGLNTQYFGPGTRLLVL.